This record concerns one T cell receptor (beta chain) sequence. This specimen belongs to a study of T cells in Graves' hyperthyroidism and ophthalmopathy. TCR beta CDR3 regions were amplified from RNA. A set of HTBI primers served as the primers for a first-round RT-PCR of the TCR CDR3. TCRdb re-analysed the multiplex PCR reads in MiXCR, keeping a single row per CDR3 protein. The sample contains approximately 400,000 distinct CDR3 sequences, 15% to 18% of which appear only once. The germline CDR1 and CDR2 sequences are SNHLY and FYNNEI. Trimming pared 1 base from V and 4 bases from J, leaving 10 bases between. The CDR3 totals 15 residues. Exclusion followed for patients with uncontrolled infection, other autoimmune disease, pregnancy or lactation.

The genes are TRBV2 and TRBJ1-4; D unclear. The material sequenced was blood. The clonotype originates from a woman under 30 with Graves' hyperthyroidism. CDR3 region: CASSEGGLHNEKLFF. The CDR3 DNA reads as TGTGCCAGCAGTGAAGGCGGGCTTCATAATGAAAAACTGTTTTTT.